This TCR beta chain comes out of a study of blood T cell repertoires in COVID-19. The overall study: The United States, Italy and Spain were the sources of the acute and convalescent COVID-19 samples.

This clone was seen repeatedly, ten times or more. With V trimmed by 5 bases and J by 6 bases, 21 bases remained unmatched. Germline V gives CDR1 SGHNT, CDR2 YENEEA. CDR3 length equals 18 residues. Sequencing was performed with immunoSEQ multiplex PCR; in TCRdb, only in-frame clones are kept and a portion is missing. Of 200,000 to 250,000 clones in the sample, around 83% were seen once. The source material was peripheral blood. The chain links TRBV11-3 to TRBJ2-7; TRBD1 aligns across 8 bases. This TCR was recovered from a man between 45 and 60 years old with active or convalescent COVID-19. As DNA, the CDR3 is TGTGCCAGCAGCCAACCACGGGGTGACAGGGGATTTTACGGCGAGCAGTACTTC. This encodes CASSQPRGDRGFYGEQYF. The whole variable domain, remainder taken from reference TRBV11-3 and TRBJ2-7, is EAGVVQSPRYKIIEKKQPVAFWCNPISGHNTLYWYLQNLGQGPELLIRYENEEAVDDSQLPKDRFSAERLKGVDSTLKIQPAELGDSAVYLCASSQPRGDRGFYGEQYFGPGTRLTVT.